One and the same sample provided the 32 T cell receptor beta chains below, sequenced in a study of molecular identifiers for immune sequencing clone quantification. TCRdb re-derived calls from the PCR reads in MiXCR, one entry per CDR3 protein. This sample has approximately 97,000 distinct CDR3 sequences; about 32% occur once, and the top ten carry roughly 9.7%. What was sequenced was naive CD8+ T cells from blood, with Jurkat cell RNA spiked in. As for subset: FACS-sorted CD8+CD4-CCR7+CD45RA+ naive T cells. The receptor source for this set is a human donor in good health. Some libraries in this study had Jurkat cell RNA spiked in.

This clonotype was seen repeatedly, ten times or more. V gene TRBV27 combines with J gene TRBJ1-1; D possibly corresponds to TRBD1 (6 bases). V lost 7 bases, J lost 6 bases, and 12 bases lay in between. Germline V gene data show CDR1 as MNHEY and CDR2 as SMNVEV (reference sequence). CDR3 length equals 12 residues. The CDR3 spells CASKGGGPEAFF. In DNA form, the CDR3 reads TGTGCCAGCAAGGGGGGCGGCCCTGAAGCTTTCTTT.

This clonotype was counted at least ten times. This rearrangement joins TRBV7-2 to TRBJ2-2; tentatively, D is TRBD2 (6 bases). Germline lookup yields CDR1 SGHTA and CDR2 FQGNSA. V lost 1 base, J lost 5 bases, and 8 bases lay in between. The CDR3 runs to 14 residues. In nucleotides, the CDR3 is TGTGCCAGCAGCTTAGAGGAGGGGACCGGGGAGCTGTTTTTT. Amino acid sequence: CASSLEEGTGELFF.

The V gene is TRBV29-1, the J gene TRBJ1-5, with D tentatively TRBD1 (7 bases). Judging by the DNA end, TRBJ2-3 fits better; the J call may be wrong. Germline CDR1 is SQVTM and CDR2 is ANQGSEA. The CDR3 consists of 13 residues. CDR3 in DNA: TGCAGCGTGGGCCAGGGGGGCAATCAGCCCCAGTATTTT. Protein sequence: CSVGQGGNQPQYF.

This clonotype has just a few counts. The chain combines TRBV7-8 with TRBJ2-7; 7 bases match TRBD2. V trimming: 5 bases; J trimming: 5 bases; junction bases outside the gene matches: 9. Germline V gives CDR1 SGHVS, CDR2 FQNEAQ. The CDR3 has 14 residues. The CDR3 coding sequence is TGTGCCAGCAGCATTGGACTAGGTGGGAACGAGCAGTACTTC. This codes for CASSIGLGGNEQYF.

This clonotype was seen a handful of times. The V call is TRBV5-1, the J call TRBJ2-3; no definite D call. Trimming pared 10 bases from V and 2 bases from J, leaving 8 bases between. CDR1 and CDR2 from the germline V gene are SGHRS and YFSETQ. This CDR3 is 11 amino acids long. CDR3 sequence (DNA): TGCGCCGGGGTTGTCACAGATACGCAGTATTTT. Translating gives CAGVVTDTQYF. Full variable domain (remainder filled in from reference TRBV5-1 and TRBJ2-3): KAGVTQTPRYLIKTRGQQVTLSCSPISGHRSVSWYQQTPGQGLQFLFEYFSETQRNKGNFPGRFSGRQFSNSRSEMNVSTLELGDSALYLCAGVVTDTQYFGPGTRLTVL.

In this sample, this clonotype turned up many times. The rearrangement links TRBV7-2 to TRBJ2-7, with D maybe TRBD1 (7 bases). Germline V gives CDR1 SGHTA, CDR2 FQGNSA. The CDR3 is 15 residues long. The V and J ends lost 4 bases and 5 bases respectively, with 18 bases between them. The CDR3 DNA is TGTGCCAGCAGCTACCAGCTTCGCGGGACAGACGAGCAGTACTTC. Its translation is CASSYQLRGTDEQYF.

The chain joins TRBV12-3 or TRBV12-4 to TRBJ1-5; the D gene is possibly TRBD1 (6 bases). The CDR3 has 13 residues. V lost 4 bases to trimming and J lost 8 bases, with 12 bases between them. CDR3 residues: CASSSGQYKPQHF. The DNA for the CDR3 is TGTGCCAGCAGTTCGGGACAATATAAGCCCCAGCATTTT.

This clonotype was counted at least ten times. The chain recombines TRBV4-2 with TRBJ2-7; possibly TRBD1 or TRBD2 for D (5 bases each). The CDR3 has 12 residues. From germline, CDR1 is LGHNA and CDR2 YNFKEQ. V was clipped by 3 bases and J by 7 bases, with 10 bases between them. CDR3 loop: CASSQGRLEQYF. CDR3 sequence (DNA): TGTGCCAGCAGCCAGGGACGGTTAGAGCAGTACTTC.

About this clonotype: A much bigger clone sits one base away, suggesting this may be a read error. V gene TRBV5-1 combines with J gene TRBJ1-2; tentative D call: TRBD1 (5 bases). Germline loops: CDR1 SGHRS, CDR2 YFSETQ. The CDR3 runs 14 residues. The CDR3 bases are TGCGCCAGCAGCTTGGCCGGGGCTGGCTATGGCTACGCCTTC. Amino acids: CASSLAGAGYGYAF.

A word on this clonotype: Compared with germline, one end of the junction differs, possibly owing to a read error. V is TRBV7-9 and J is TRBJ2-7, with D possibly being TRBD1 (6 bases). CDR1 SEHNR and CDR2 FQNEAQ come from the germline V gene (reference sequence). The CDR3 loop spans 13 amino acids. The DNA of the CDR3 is TGTGCCAGCAGCTTGGGACAACTATTTGAGCTGTACTTC. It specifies CASSLGQLFELYF.

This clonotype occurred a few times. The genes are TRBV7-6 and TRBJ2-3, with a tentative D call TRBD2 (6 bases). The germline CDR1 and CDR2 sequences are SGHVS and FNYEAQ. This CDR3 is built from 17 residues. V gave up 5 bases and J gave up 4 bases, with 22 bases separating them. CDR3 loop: CASSLSRQGGGADTQYF. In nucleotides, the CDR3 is TGTGCCAGCAGCCTAAGTAGGCAGGGAGGAGGCGCAGATACGCAGTATTTT.

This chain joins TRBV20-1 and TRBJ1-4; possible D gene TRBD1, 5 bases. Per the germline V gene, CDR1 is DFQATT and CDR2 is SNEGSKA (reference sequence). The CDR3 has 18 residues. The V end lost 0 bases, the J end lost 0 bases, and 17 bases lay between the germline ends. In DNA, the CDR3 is TGCAGTGCTAGAGACCCGGGGGGAGCGGAGTCAACTAATGAAAAACTGTTTTTT. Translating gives CSARDPGGAESTNEKLFF.

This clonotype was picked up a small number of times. CDR3 coding DNA: TGTGCCACCACAGAGGGGAGCAATCAGCCCCAGCATTTT. It translates to CATTEGSNQPQHF. V is TRBV15 and J is TRBJ1-5, with a possible D match to TRBD1 (5 bases). The V and J ends lost 7 bases and 1 base respectively, with 8 bases between them. Per germline, CDR1 LNHNV and CDR2 YYDKDF (reference sequence). The CDR3 is 13 residues long. Using reference TRBV15 and TRBJ1-5 for the parts outside the CDR3, the full variable domain is DAMVIQNPRYQVTQFGKPVTLSCSQTLNHNVMYWYQQKSSQAPKLLFHYYDKDFNNEADTPDNFQSRRPNTSFCFLDIRSPGLGDTAMYLCATTEGSNQPQHFGDGTRLSIL.

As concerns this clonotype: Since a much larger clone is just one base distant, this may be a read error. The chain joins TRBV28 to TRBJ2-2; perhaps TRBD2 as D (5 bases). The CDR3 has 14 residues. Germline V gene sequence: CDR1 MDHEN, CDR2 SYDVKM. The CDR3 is CASADGRAAGEPFF. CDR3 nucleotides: TGTGCCAGTGCTGACGGAAGGGCTGCCGGGGAGCCGTTTTTT.

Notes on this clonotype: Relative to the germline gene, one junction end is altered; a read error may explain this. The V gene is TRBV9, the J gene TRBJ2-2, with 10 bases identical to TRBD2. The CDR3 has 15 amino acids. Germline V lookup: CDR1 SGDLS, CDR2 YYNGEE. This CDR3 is CASSGGTSASGELLF. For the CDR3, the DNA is TGTGCCAGCAGCGGAGGGACTAGCGCGTCCGGGGAGCTGTTATTT.

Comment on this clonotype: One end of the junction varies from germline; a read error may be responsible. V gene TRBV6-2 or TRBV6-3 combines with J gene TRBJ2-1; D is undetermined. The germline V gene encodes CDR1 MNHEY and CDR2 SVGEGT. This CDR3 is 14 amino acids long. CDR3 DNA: TGTGCCAGCAGTTACCTTGGGCCCTACTATGAGCAGTTCTTC. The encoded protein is CASSYLGPYYEQFF.

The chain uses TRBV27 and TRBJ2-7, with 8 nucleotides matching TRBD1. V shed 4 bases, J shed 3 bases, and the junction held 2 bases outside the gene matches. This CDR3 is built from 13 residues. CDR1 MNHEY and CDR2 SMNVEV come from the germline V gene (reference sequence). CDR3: CASSSGQDYEQYF. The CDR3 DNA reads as TGTGCCAGCAGTTCGGGACAGGACTACGAGCAGTACTTC.

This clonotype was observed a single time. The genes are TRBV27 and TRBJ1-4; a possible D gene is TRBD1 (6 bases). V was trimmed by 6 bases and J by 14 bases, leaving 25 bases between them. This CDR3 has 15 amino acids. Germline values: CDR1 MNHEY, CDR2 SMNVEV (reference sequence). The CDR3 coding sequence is TGTGCCAGCAGGTTAAGAGGTGGGGGCTCGGGGTTGCTGTTTTTT. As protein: CASRLRGGGSGLLFF.

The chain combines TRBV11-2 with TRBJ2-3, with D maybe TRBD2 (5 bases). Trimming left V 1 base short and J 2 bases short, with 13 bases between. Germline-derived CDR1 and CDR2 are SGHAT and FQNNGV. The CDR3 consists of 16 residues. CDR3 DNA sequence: TGTGCCAGCAGCTTAGGCGGGTTTTCTCTCACAGATACGCAGTATTTT. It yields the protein CASSLGGFSLTDTQYF.

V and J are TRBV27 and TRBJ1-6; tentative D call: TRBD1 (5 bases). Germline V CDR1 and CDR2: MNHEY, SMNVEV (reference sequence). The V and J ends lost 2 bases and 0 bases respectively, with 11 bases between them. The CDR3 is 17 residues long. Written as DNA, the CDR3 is TGTGCCAGCAGTTTAGTACGGGGGAGCTCCTATAATTCACCCCTCCACTTT. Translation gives CASSLVRGSSYNSPLHF.

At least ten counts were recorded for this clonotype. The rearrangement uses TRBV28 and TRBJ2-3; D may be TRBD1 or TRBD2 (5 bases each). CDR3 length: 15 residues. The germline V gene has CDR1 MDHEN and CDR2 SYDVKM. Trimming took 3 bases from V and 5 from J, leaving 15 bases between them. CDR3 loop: CASSFWGGGLDTQYF. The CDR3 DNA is TGTGCCAGCAGTTTTTGGGGCGGAGGCCTAGATACGCAGTATTTT.

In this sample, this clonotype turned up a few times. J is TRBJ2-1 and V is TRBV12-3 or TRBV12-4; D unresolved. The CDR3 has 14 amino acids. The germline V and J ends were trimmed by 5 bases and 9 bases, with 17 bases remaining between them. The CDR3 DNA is TGTGCCAGCAGTCTAACGGGTCTTAGTGGTGAGCAGTTCTTC. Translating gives CASSLTGLSGEQFF.

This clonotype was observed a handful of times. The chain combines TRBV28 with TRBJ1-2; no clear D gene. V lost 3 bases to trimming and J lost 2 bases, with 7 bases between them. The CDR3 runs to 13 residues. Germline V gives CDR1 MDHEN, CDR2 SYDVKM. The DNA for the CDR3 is TGTGCCAGCAGTTTGGCAGAAAACTATGGCTACACCTTC. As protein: CASSLAENYGYTF.

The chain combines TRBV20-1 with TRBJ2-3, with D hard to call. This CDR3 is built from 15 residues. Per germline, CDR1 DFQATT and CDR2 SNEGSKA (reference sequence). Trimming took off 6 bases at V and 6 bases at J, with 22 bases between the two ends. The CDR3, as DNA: TGCAGTGCCAATGGCCGAGTGGGGTGCCCTGATACGCAGTATTTT. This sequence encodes CSANGRVGCPDTQYF.

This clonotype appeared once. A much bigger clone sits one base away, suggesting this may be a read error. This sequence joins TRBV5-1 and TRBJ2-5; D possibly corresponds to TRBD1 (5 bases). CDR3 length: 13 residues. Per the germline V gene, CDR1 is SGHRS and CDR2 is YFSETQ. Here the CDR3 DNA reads TGCGCCTGCAGTTCAGGGATCCAAGAGACCCAGTACTTC. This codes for CACSSGIQETQYF.

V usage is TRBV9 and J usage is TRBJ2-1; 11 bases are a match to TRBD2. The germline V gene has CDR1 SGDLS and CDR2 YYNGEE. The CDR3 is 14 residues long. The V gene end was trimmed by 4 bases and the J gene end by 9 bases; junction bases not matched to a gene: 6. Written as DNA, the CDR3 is TGTGCCAGCAGCCCCAGACTAGCGGGAACTGAGCAGTTCTTC. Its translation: CASSPRLAGTEQFF. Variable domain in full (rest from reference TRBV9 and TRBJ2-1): DSGVTQTPKHLITATGQRVTLRCSPRSGDLSVYWYQQSLDQGLQFLIQYYNGEERAKGNILERFSAQQFPDLHSELNLSSLELGDSALYFCASSPRLAGTEQFFGPGTRLTVL.

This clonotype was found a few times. CDR3 in DNA: TGCAGTGCTAGACCCGGACAGGGGGAAGATACGCAGTATTTT. Translated, it gives CSARPGQGEDTQYF. The genes are TRBV20-1 and TRBJ2-3, with TRBD1 identical over 10 bases. V was pared by 2 bases and J by 5 bases, with 4 bases of the junction left unmatched. The CDR3 has 14 residues. Germline values: CDR1 DFQATT, CDR2 SNEGSKA (reference sequence).

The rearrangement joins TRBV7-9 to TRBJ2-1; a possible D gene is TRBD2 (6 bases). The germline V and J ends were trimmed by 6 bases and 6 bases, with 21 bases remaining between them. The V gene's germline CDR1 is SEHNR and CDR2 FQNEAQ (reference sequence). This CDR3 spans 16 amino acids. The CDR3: CASRPTTSSSGNEQFF. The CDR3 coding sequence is TGTGCCAGCAGGCCTACGACTAGTTCGTCGGGCAATGAGCAGTTCTTC.

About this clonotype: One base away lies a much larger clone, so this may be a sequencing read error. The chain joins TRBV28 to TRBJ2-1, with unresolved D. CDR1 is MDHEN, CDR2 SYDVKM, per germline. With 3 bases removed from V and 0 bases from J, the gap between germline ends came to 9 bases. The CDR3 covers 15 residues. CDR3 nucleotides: TGTGCCAGCAGTTTTCTGCTTAACTCCTACAATGAGCAGTTCTTC. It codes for CASSFLLNSYNEQFF.

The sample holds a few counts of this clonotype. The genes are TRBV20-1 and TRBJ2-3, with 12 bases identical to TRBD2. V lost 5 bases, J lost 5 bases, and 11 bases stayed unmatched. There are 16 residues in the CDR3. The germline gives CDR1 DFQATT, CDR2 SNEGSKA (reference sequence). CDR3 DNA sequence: TGCAGTGCTCGTAGGACTAGCGGGACATTCGGAGATACGCAGTATTTT. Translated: CSARRTSGTFGDTQYF.

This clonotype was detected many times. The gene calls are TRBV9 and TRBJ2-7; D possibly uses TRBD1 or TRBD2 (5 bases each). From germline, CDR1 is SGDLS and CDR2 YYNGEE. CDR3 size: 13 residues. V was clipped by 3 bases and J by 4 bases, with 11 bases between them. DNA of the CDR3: TGTGCCAGCAGCGGGCAGTGGGGGTACGAGCAGTACTTC. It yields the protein CASSGQWGYEQYF.

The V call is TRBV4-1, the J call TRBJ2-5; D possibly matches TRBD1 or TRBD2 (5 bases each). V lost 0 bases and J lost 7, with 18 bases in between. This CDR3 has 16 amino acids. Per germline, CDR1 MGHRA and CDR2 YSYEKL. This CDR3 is CASSQDPGPAWGTQYF. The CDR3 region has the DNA TGCGCCAGCAGCCAAGATCCGGGACCGGCATGGGGGACCCAGTACTTC.